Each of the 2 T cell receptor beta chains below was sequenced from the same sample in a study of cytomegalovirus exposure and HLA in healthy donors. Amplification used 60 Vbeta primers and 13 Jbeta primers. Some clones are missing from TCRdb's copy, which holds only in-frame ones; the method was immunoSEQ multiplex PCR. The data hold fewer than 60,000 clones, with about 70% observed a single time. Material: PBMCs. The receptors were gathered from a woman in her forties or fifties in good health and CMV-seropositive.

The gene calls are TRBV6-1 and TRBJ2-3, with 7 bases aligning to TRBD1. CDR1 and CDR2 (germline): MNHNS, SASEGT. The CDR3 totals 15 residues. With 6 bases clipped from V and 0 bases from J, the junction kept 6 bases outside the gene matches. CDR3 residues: CASRPGQLSTDTQYF. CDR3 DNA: TGTGCCAGCAGGCCGGGACAGCTCAGCACAGATACGCAGTATTTT.

CDR3 amino acids: CSVHDRANEQYF. In DNA, the CDR3 is TGCAGCGTGCATGACAGGGCCAACGAGCAGTACTTC. The chain combines TRBV29-1 with TRBJ2-7; 7 nucleotides agree with TRBD1. CDR1 and CDR2 from the germline V gene are SQVTM and ANQGSEA. The junction had 7 bases not matched to a gene; V was cut back by 6 bases and J by 5 bases. The CDR3 has 12 residues.